The rows below give T cell receptor beta chains drawn from one sample of a study of identifying expanded T cells in peripheral blood. The repertoire was sequenced with immunoSEQ multiplex PCR; TCRdb's copy has only in-frame clones and lacks some. The data contain about 58,000 clones, about four fifths of them singletons. Sequences were obtained from blood. Receptors originate from a person aged 18 to 75 in good health. Each CDR3 is given with its conserved first and last residue. The D gene is left open where the match is weak. Not every row has a clone size; where given, it reads once, few, many or a size class.

size: .; V: TRBV30; D: TRBD1; J: TRBJ1-5; CDR3: CAWRGQPNQPQHF; DNA: TGTGCCTGGAGGGGACAGCCTAATCAGCCCCAGCATTTT
size: .; V: TRBV19; D: TRBD1; J: TRBJ1-2; CDR3: CASSTQGVSYGYTF; DNA: TGTGCCAGTAGTACCCAGGGGGTATCCTATGGCTACACCTTC
size: .; V: TRBV14; D: .; J: TRBJ2-3; CDR3: CASSQTPNPGDTQYF; DNA: TGTGCCAGCAGCCAAACCCCAAATCCGGGGGATACGCAGTATTTT
size: .; V: TRBV6-5; D: .; J: TRBJ2-7; CDR3: CASSRDAYEQYF; DNA: TGTGCCAGCAGCCGGGACGCCTACGAGCAGTACTTC
size: .; V: TRBV7-9; D: TRBD1; J: TRBJ1-2; CDR3: CASSPPGQGHYGYTF; DNA: TGTGCCAGCAGCCCCCCGGGACAGGGTCACTATGGCTACACCTTC
size: .; V: TRBV10-2; D: .; J: TRBJ2-3; CDR3: CASVATDTQYF; DNA: TGCGCCAGCGTAGCCACAGATACGCAGTATTTT
size: .; V: TRBV6-5; D: .; J: TRBJ2-1; CDR3: CATQNNEQFF; DNA: TGTGCCACCCAGAACAATGAGCAGTTCTTC
size: many; V: TRBV2; D: .; J: TRBJ1-2; CDR3: CASSEQGIDGYTF; DNA: TGTGCCAGCAGTGAACAGGGAATTGATGGCTACACCTTC
size: .; V: TRBV4-2; D: TRBD2; J: TRBJ2-7; CDR3: CASSPIAGVTYEQYF; DNA: TGTGCCAGCAGCCCGATAGCGGGAGTGACCTACGAGCAGTACTTC
size: .; V: TRBV7-6; D: .; J: TRBJ1-3; CDR3: CASSTGRHLTGNTIYF; DNA: TGTGCCAGCAGCACGGGAAGACACCTCACTGGAAACACCATATATTTT
size: .; V: TRBV6-6; D: .; J: TRBJ1-3; CDR3: CASGRPPYTIYF; DNA: TGTGCCAGCGGCCGGCCCCCCTACACCATATATTTT
size: once; V: TRBV7-3; D: .; J: TRBJ1-2; CDR3: CASSLMAGDGYTF; DNA: TGTGCCAGCAGCTTAATGGCGGGTGATGGCTACACCTTC
size: .; V: TRBV18; D: .; J: TRBJ2-1; CDR3: CASSPRGDQVGQFF; DNA: TGTGCCAGCTCACCACGGGGCGACCAGGTCGGGCAGTTCTTC
size: once; V: TRBV5-3; D: TRBD1; J: TRBJ2-3; CDR3: CARSVLGQKNGDTQYF; DNA: TGTGCCAGAAGCGTCCTGGGACAGAAAAACGGGGATACGCAGTATTTT
size: .; V: TRBV7-2; D: .; J: TRBJ1-4; CDR3: CASSRGLTNEKLFF; DNA: TGTGCCAGCAGTCGAGGGCTAACTAATGAAAAACTGTTTTTT
size: .; V: TRBV21-1; D: .; J: TRBJ2-3; CDR3: CASSYPGLAGSTDTQYF; DNA: TGTGCCAGCAGCTATCCGGGACTAGCGGGTAGCACAGATACGCAGTATTTT
size: .; V: TRBV29-1; D: TRBD1; J: TRBJ1-2; CDR3: CSGGQGRLGYGYTF; DNA: TGCAGCGGAGGACAGGGGCGTCTAGGTTATGGCTACACCTTC
size: .; V: TRBV27; D: .; J: TRBJ2-5; CDR3: CASSFLGPPGSRTQYF; DNA: TGTGCCAGCAGTTTCCTGGGACCTCCGGGCTCCCGGACCCAGTACTTC
size: .; V: TRBV2; D: .; J: TRBJ1-1; CDR3: CASSVQGPWTFF; DNA: TGTGCCAGCAGTGTACAGGGTCCCTGGACTTTCTTT
size: few; V: TRBV5-1; D: .; J: TRBJ1-6; CDR3: CASSLVSEVPPLHF; DNA: TGCGCCAGCAGCTTAGTCTCGGAGGTCCCACCCCTCCACTTT
size: .; V: TRBV11-2; D: .; J: TRBJ1-3; CDR3: CASSRDRSSGNTIYF; DNA: TGTGCCAGCAGCCGTGATAGGAGCTCTGGAAACACCATATATTTT
size: .; V: TRBV7-9; D: .; J: TRBJ1-1; CDR3: CASSLSGRNTEAFF; DNA: TGTGCCAGCAGCTTGTCAGGCCGGAACACTGAAGCTTTCTTT
size: .; V: TRBV4-2; D: TRBD2; J: TRBJ2-5; CDR3: CASSQTSGGGLETQYF; DNA: TGTGCCAGCAGCCAAACTAGCGGGGGGGGGCTGGAGACCCAGTACTTC
size: .; V: TRBV5-4; D: .; J: TRBJ2-3; CDR3: CASSLGGATDTQYF; DNA: TGTGCCAGCAGCTTGGGGGGGGCGACAGATACGCAGTATTTT
size: .; V: TRBV5-4; D: .; J: TRBJ1-4; CDR3: CASSLSGTTNEKLFF; DNA: TGTGCCAGCAGCTTGTCTGGAACAACTAATGAAAAACTGTTTTTT
size: .; V: TRBV2; D: .; J: TRBJ2-7; CDR3: CASSLTAISYEQYF; DNA: TGTGCCAGCAGTTTGACAGCTATTTCGTACGAGCAGTACTTC
size: .; V: TRBV19; D: .; J: TRBJ1-5; CDR3: CASSPDSAGGQPQHF; DNA: TGTGCCAGTAGTCCGGACTCGGCCGGGGGTCAGCCCCAGCATTTT
size: few; V: TRBV12-5; D: .; J: TRBJ1-6; CDR3: CATKTEHYNSPLHF; DNA: TGTGCTACTAAGACGGAACACTATAATTCACCCCTCCACTTT
size: few; V: TRBV5-1; D: .; J: TRBJ2-5; CDR3: CASSLEIGTETQYF; DNA: TGCGCCAGCAGCTTGGAAATCGGTACAGAGACCCAGTACTTC
size: .; V: TRBV30; D: .; J: TRBJ1-5; CDR3: CAWSVAGDKGPQHF; DNA: TGTGCCTGGAGTGTAGCAGGGGACAAGGGGCCCCAGCATTTT
size: many; V: TRBV5-8; D: .; J: TRBJ1-1; CDR3: CASSITMNTEAFF; DNA: TGTGCCAGCAGCATTACGATGAACACTGAAGCTTTCTTT
size: .; V: TRBV5-4; D: .; J: TRBJ2-5; CDR3: CASSLLGSLETQYF; DNA: TGTGCCAGCAGCTTGTTGGGGAGCCTAGAGACCCAGTACTTC
size: .; V: TRBV2; D: TRBD1; J: TRBJ1-1; CDR3: CASSEWDSLNTEAFF; DNA: TGTGCCAGCAGTGAGTGGGACAGCCTTAACACTGAAGCTTTCTTT
size: .; V: TRBV11-3; D: .; J: TRBJ2-3; CDR3: CASSSGRGQDTQYF; DNA: TGTGCCAGCAGCTCCGGGCGGGGGCAAGATACGCAGTATTTT
size: .; V: TRBV4-3; D: .; J: TRBJ2-3; CDR3: CASSQGTSDTQYF; DNA: TGCGCCAGCAGCCAAGGGACTTCAGATACGCAGTATTTT
size: .; V: TRBV30; D: .; J: TRBJ1-1; CDR3: CAWTRARTTEAFF; DNA: TGTGCCTGGACCCGCGCGAGAACCACTGAAGCTTTCTTT
size: once; V: TRBV6-6; D: .; J: TRBJ1-2; CDR3: CASGAPGAYGYTF; DNA: TGTGCCAGTGGAGCCCCGGGGGCTTATGGCTACACCTTC
size: .; V: TRBV9; D: .; J: TRBJ1-1; CDR3: CASSVGVWDTEAFF; DNA: TGTGCCAGCAGCGTAGGGGTATGGGACACTGAAGCTTTCTTT
size: .; V: TRBV7-2; D: .; J: TRBJ2-3; CDR3: CASSHYGRAKADTQYF; DNA: TGTGCCAGCAGCCATTACGGGCGGGCCAAGGCAGATACGCAGTATTTT
size: few; V: TRBV27; D: .; J: TRBJ1-4; CDR3: CARTKLEATNEKLFF; DNA: TGTGCCAGAACGAAGTTGGAGGCAACTAATGAAAAACTGTTTTTT
size: .; V: TRBV9; D: .; J: TRBJ2-5; CDR3: CASSVAQGKQETQYF; DNA: TGTGCCAGCAGCGTAGCTCAGGGGAAGCAAGAGACCCAGTACTTC
size: .; V: TRBV7-9; D: TRBD2; J: TRBJ2-3; CDR3: CASSRTSGGPKDTQYF; DNA: TGTGCCAGCAGCAGGACTAGCGGGGGACCGAAGGATACGCAGTATTTT
size: .; V: TRBV4-1; D: .; J: TRBJ2-1; CDR3: CASSQDLRLDQFF; DNA: TGCGCCAGCAGCCAAGATCTCCGGCTAGACCAGTTCTTC
size: .; V: TRBV2; D: .; J: TRBJ2-3; CDR3: CASNGGVGGDTQYF; DNA: TGTGCCAGCAATGGCGGGGTAGGTGGAGATACGCAGTATTTT
size: .; V: TRBV27; D: .; J: TRBJ1-5; CDR3: CASSQGSRSNQPQHF; DNA: TGTGCCAGTAGCCAGGGGAGTAGGAGCAATCAGCCCCAGCATTTT
size: .; V: TRBV5-6; D: TRBD1; J: TRBJ2-5; CDR3: CASSQTQQGAQTQYF; DNA: TGTGCCAGCAGCCAAACCCAACAGGGGGCACAGACCCAGTACTTC
size: .; V: TRBV18; D: TRBD2; J: TRBJ2-1; CDR3: CASSPSSGRGNNEQFF; DNA: TGTGCCAGCTCACCGTCTAGCGGGCGCGGTAACAATGAGCAGTTCTTC
size: .; V: TRBV7-6; D: .; J: TRBJ1-1; CDR3: CASSLERGRGTEAFF; DNA: TGTGCCAGCAGCTTAGAACGGGGCCGAGGCACTGAAGCTTTCTTT
size: once; V: TRBV4-3; D: TRBD2; J: TRBJ2-2; CDR3: CASSDLAGEGGELFF; DNA: TGCGCCAGCAGCGATTTAGCGGGAGAGGGCGGGGAGCTGTTTTTT
size: .; V: TRBV4-2; D: .; J: TRBJ1-5; CDR3: CASSQDFLVGVQPQHF; DNA: TGTGCCAGCAGCCAAGATTTTCTGGTGGGGGTTCAGCCCCAGCATTTT
size: .; V: TRBV29-1; D: .; J: TRBJ2-3; CDR3: CSGKRATDTQYF; DNA: TGCAGCGGTAAAAGGGCCACAGATACGCAGTATTTT
size: .; V: TRBV6-1; D: .; J: TRBJ1-2; CDR3: CASSRTVDHGYTF; DNA: TGTGCCAGCAGTCGGACAGTGGACCATGGCTACACCTTC
size: .; V: TRBV4-1; D: .; J: TRBJ1-1; CDR3: CASSHQRVGHTEAFF; DNA: TGCGCCAGCAGCCATCAAAGGGTGGGACACACTGAAGCTTTCTTT
size: once; V: TRBV7-7; D: .; J: TRBJ2-1; CDR3: CASSLSRDTEQFF; DNA: TGTGCCAGCAGCTTGTCCAGGGACACTGAGCAGTTCTTC
size: .; V: TRBV6-5; D: .; J: TRBJ1-4; CDR3: CASSRDGRTNEKLFF; DNA: TGTGCCAGCAGTCGGGACGGACGAACTAATGAAAAACTGTTTTTT
size: once; V: TRBV7-2; D: .; J: TRBJ2-2; CDR3: CASSLALRGTGTGELFF; DNA: TGTGCCAGCAGCTTAGCTCTGAGGGGCACAGGAACCGGGGAGCTGTTTTTT
size: .; V: TRBV14; D: .; J: TRBJ1-1; CDR3: CASSRAGMNTEAFF; DNA: TGTGCCAGCAGCCGAGCGGGGATGAACACTGAAGCTTTCTTT
size: .; V: TRBV9; D: .; J: TRBJ1-6; CDR3: CASSVEGRSYNSPLHF; DNA: TGTGCCAGCAGCGTAGAAGGCCGGTCCTATAATTCACCCCTCCACTTT